This T cell receptor beta chain was captured in a study of STAT5B mutations in CD4+ large granular lymphocyte leukemia. Authors' data handling: The detection floor for productive clonotype frequency was 2.59 x 10-5. Only in-frame clones appear in the TCRdb table, and some are missing; sequencing was by immunoSEQ multiplex PCR. The D gene and trimming were derived from the DNA, and the V and J assignments and clone size from that table. Found here are about 50,000 clones, 65% to 85% of them singletons; the top ten hold approximately 0.4%. Material: CD4+ T cells from blood buffy coats. This TCR derives from a human donor in good health.

DNA for the CDR3: TGCGCCAGCAGCCCTGAGACTAGCGGGAGGGTGAGAGATACGCAGTATTTT. Translation: CASSPETSGRVRDTQYF. The chain links TRBV5-1 to TRBJ2-3; the match to TRBD2 covers 14 bases. The CDR3 length is 17 residues. V dropped 4 bases and J dropped 5; count of bases not matched to a gene: 9. The V gene's germline CDR1 is SGHRS and CDR2 YFSETQ.